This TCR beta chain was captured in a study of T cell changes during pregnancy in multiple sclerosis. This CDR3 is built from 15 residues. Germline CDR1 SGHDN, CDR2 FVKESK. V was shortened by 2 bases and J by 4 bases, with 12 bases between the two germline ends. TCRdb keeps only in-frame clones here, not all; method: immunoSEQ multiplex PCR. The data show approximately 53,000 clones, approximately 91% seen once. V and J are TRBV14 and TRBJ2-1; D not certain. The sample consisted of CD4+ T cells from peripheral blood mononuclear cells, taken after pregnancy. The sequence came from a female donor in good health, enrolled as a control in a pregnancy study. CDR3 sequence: CASSQNRGPYNEQFF. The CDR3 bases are TGTGCCAGCAGCCAAAATAGAGGCCCTTACAATGAGCAGTTCTTC.